The source of this T cell receptor beta chain is a study of a mutant IDH1 vaccine in newly diagnosed glioma. Remarks on this clone: Its specificity is not known.

TCRdb keeps only in-frame clones here, not all; method: immunoSEQ multiplex PCR. Of 50,000 to 70,000 clones listed, over 75% are singletons. Study outcomes and limitations: No link was apparently found between pseudoprogression and changes in top peripheral T cell clonotypes.

Trimming stripped 5 bases from V and 4 bases from J, with 20 bases between. This CDR3 spans 16 amino acids. The V gene's germline CDR1 is PRHDT and CDR2 FYEKMQ (reference sequence). Described time point: week 23, last vaccination. Mutant IDH1 20-mer peptide, at 300 ug, made up each vaccine dose, with topical imiquimod. The V gene is TRBV13, the J gene TRBJ1-2; maybe TRBD1 (6 bases). The sample here was PBMCs, taken from a glioma patient whose treatment included an IDH1 peptide vaccine. The clonotype originates from a man aged 18 to 29 with glioma. Here the CDR3 reads CASSSPSPDSFYGYTF. Written as DNA, the CDR3 is TGTGCCAGCAGCAGCCCCAGCCCGGACAGTTTCTATGGCTACACCTTC.